This T cell receptor beta chain was captured in a study of metastatic and nonmetastatic thyroid tumors. In the authors' methods: CDR3 was compared across clinicopathological groups, and the resulting differences were used to build a distant-metastasis classifier for papillary thyroid cancer. From the PCR reads, TCRdb re-called clones with MiXCR. The V and J calls were not made by the authors but by TCRdb's processing. This sample carries some 28,000 clones, 20% to 25% of them seen once, and the ten largest clones take approximately 40%. Until they underwent thyroid surgery, no patient had received any treatment. This receptor was obtained from a female donor with papillary thyroid cancer or a benign thyroid nodule (not recorded which). Some clones in this sample may be carry-over from other donors' samples. The material sequenced was blood.

The CDR3 region has the DNA TGTGCCAGCAGCTTAGGAGGTTATAGCAATCAGCCCCAGCATTTT. Translating gives CASSLGGYSNQPQHF. The gene calls are TRBV7-9 and TRBJ1-5; D call uncertain. This CDR3 is built from 15 residues. The V end lost 1 base, the J end lost 0 bases, and 7 bases lay between the germline ends. Germline CDR1 and CDR2: SEHNR and FQNEAQ (reference sequence).